What follows are 31 T cell receptor beta chains derived from one specimen sequenced in a study of CD8 T cells in ankylosing spondylitis. These receptors' antigens are unknown. General study points: What appeared characteristic of ankylosing spondylitis blood was a TCR beta motif of eight highly homologous variants.

Using its own MiXCR run on the 5' RACE reads, TCRdb lists one record per CDR3 protein. The sample records 750,000 to 850,000 distinct CDR3 sequences, 12% being singletons. Sequences were obtained from blood, either unsorted or a sorted T cell fraction (not recorded which). The receptors here all came from a male donor with ankylosing spondylitis.

The table lists this clonotype with a few counts. The V gene is TRBV7-8, the J gene TRBJ2-2; 7 bases fit TRBD1. V trimming: 5 bases; J trimming: 5 bases; junction bases outside the gene matches: 8. Germline lookup yields CDR1 SGHVS and CDR2 FQNEAQ. The CDR3 covers 15 residues. This chain's CDR3 is CASSRKRTGTGELFF. In DNA form, the CDR3 reads TGTGCCAGCAGCCGGAAGCGGACAGGAACCGGGGAGCTGTTTTTT.

The rearrangement uses TRBV20-1 and TRBJ2-1, with 7 bases identical to TRBD2. The CDR3 runs 15 residues. Trimming cost V 4 bases and J 4 bases; bases outside gene matches: 10. Germline-derived CDR1 and CDR2 are DFQATT and SNEGSKA (reference sequence). The CDR3 DNA is TGCAGTGCTACCTCCTACGGGCGGGGGTACAATGAGCAGTTCTTC. As protein: CSATSYGRGYNEQFF.

J is TRBJ1-1 and V is TRBV12-3 or TRBV12-4, with D unresolved. Between the trimmed V and J ends, which lost 5 bases and 2 bases, there was a span of 9 bases. The CDR3 is made up of 13 amino acids. The CDR3 bases are TGTGCCAGCAGTGCACGGACCAACACTGAAGCTTTCTTT. It translates to CASSARTNTEAFF.

In this sample, this clonotype turned up a few times. The chain combines TRBV7-9 with TRBJ2-5; 8 nucleotides agree with TRBD1. Germline CDR1 and CDR2: SEHNR and FQNEAQ (reference sequence). CDR3 length equals 15 residues. Unmatched junction bases numbered 6, after V lost 2 bases and J lost 4 bases. The CDR3 is CASSLRPGGGETQYF. The CDR3 DNA sequence: TGTGCCAGCAGCTTAAGGCCAGGGGGCGGAGAGACCCAGTACTTC. The variable domain in full, completed from reference TRBV7-9 and TRBJ2-5, reads DTGVSQNPRHKITKRGQNVTFRCDPISEHNRLYWYRQTLGQGPEFLTYFQNEAQLEKSRLLSDRFSAERPKGSFSTLEIQRTEQGDSAMYLCASSLRPGGGETQYFGPGTRLLVL.

The rearrangement links TRBV4-2 to TRBJ1-5; D perhaps matches TRBD1 (5 bases). CDR1 LGHNA and CDR2 YNFKEQ come from the germline V gene. The V end lost 2 bases, the J end lost 0 bases, and 8 bases lay between the germline ends. The CDR3 extends over 15 amino acids. DNA for the CDR3: TGTGCCAGCAGCCAACAGGGACTTAGCAATCAGCCCCAGCATTTT. Its translation is CASSQQGLSNQPQHF.

The chain uses TRBV28 and TRBJ2-3; TRBD2 matches at 8 bases. V shed 9 bases, J shed 2 bases, and the junction held 4 bases outside the gene matches. CDR1 and CDR2 from the germline V gene are MDHEN and SYDVKM. The CDR3 is 13 amino acids. CDR3 bases: TGTGCCAGTCGGGAGGGCGTCACAGATACGCAGTATTTT. Protein: CASREGVTDTQYF. Using reference TRBV28 and TRBJ2-3 for the parts outside the CDR3, the full variable domain is DVKVTQSSRYLVKRTGEKVFLECVQDMDHENMFWYRQDPGLGLRLIYFSYDVKMKEKGDIPEGYSVSREKKERFSLILESASTNQTSMYLCASREGVTDTQYFGPGTRLTVL.

The rearrangement uses TRBV4-3 and TRBJ1-4; D gene ambiguous. Trimming took off 2 bases at V and 0 bases at J, with 10 bases between the two ends. Germline CDR1 LGHNA, CDR2 YSLEER. The length of the CDR3 is 16 residues. The CDR3 coding sequence is TGCGCCAGCAGCCAAAGATGGCTCGCAACTAATGAAAAACTGTTTTTT. This translates into CASSQRWLATNEKLFF.

V is TRBV18 and J is TRBJ1-5; 11 bases are a match to TRBD1. Germline V gene sequence: CDR1 KGHSH, CDR2 LQKENI. Trimming cost V 4 bases and J 5 bases; bases outside gene matches: 4. This CDR3 comprises 15 residues. CDR3 amino acids: CASSRPGQGDQPQHF. DNA of the CDR3: TGTGCCAGCTCACGACCGGGACAGGGGGATCAGCCCCAGCATTTT. The full variable domain, in which reference TRBV18 and TRBJ1-5 provide the parts outside the CDR3, is NAGVMQNPRHLVRRRGQEARLRCSPMKGHSHVYWYRQLPEEGLKFMVYLQKENIIDESGMPKERFSAEFPKEGPSILRIQQVVRGDSAAYFCASSRPGQGDQPQHFGDGTRLSIL.

The rearrangement uses TRBV2 and TRBJ2-7; D is uncertain. V was shortened by 7 bases and J by 6 bases, with 13 bases between the two germline ends. The CDR3 length is 12 residues. The germline CDR1 and CDR2 sequences are SNHLY and FYNNEI. The CDR3 protein is CASTALGIEQYF. CDR3 in DNA: TGTGCCAGCACGGCCCTAGGGATCGAGCAGTACTTC.

In its sample, this clonotype was seen a few times. The rearrangement uses TRBV20-1 and TRBJ2-2, with 8 bases lining up with TRBD2. Germline V gene data show CDR1 as DFQATT and CDR2 as SNEGSKA (reference sequence). V was clipped by 1 base and J by 4 bases; unmatched bases: 11. The CDR3 covers 17 residues. The CDR3 sequence: CSARVIRSGSGTGELFF. The CDR3 bases are TGCAGTGCTAGAGTGATTAGAAGCGGGAGTGGCACCGGGGAGCTGTTTTTT.

The V gene is TRBV20-1, the J gene TRBJ1-5; D call uncertain. The CDR3 runs 14 residues. Germline V CDR1 and CDR2: DFQATT, SNEGSKA (reference sequence). V lost 3 bases to trimming and J lost 2 bases, with 11 bases between them. The CDR3 coding sequence is TGCAGTGCTAGTAGGCTACTGGGCAATCAGCCCCAGCATTTT. This translates into CSASRLLGNQPQHF.

This clonotype was seen ten or more times. This chain uses TRBV20-1 with TRBJ1-2; D remains ambiguous. The CDR3 totals 14 residues. V was cut by 3 bases and J by 6 bases, with 17 bases left in between. Germline CDR1 DFQATT, CDR2 SNEGSKA (reference sequence). CDR3 amino acids: CSASPALLGDGYTF. The CDR3 DNA follows: TGCAGTGCTAGTCCCGCCCTCCTGGGAGATGGCTACACCTTC.

At least ten counts were recorded for this clonotype. V usage is TRBV6-1 and J usage is TRBJ2-3; 8 bases fit TRBD2. The CDR3 is made up of 15 amino acids. V shed 8 bases and J 3 bases; nucleotides not matched to a gene: 10. Germline CDR1 and CDR2: MNHNS and SASEGT. CDR3 sequence (DNA): TGTGCCAGCCGATTAGCGGGGACTGGGACAGATACGCAGTATTTT. Its protein product is CASRLAGTGTDTQYF.

The chain links TRBV11-1 to TRBJ2-1; 11 positions agree with TRBD2. CDR1 SGHAT and CDR2 FQDESV come from the germline V gene (reference sequence). The CDR3 covers 21 residues. The V segment lost 5 bases and the J segment 5 bases; nucleotides outside the gene matches: 23. The CDR3 loop is CASSLLLSSGRALEVHNEQFF. Written as DNA, the CDR3 is TGTGCCAGCAGCCTTCTTCTAAGTAGCGGGAGGGCCCTCGAAGTCCACAATGAGCAGTTCTTC.

The chain carries TRBV7-2 and TRBJ2-7; D is perhaps TRBD1 or TRBD2 (6 bases each). The CDR3 length is 15 residues. Trimming left V 1 base short and J 4 bases short, with 14 bases between. CDR1 SGHTA and CDR2 FQGNSA come from the germline V gene. CDR3 nucleotides: TGTGCCAGCAGCTTAGACGGGGGCGCCGGGTACGAGCAGTACTTC. Protein: CASSLDGGAGYEQYF.

This clonotype has just a few counts. In DNA, the CDR3 is TGCAGCGTTGATGGCGGGGGGCCGGGCACAGATACGCAGTATTTT. It yields the protein CSVDGGGPGTDTQYF. V gene TRBV29-1 combines with J gene TRBJ2-3, with 8 nucleotides matching TRBD2. Germline CDR1 is SQVTM and CDR2 is ANQGSEA. The junction had 6 bases not matched to a gene; V was cut back by 3 bases and J by 1 base. This CDR3 has 15 amino acids.

Only a few counts were recorded for this clonotype. The chain recombines TRBV20-1 with TRBJ1-1; D uncertain. In germline, CDR1 is DFQATT, CDR2 SNEGSKA (reference sequence). Trimming pared 7 bases from V and 7 bases from J, leaving 13 bases between. This CDR3 is built from 11 residues. CDR3 in DNA: TGCAGTGAGAGAAGGCAAATTGAAGCTTTCTTT. It yields the protein CSERRQIEAFF.

The chain links TRBV5-1 to TRBJ2-1; D is unclear. Looked up from germline, CDR1 is SGHRS and CDR2 is YFSETQ. V lost 2 bases, J lost 8 bases, and 17 bases lay in between. The CDR3 runs to 15 residues. CDR3 in DNA: TGCGCCAGCAGCTTAAGAGGACGTGGCCTGGATGAGCAGTTCTTC. Translation: CASSLRGRGLDEQFF.

The chain employs TRBV20-1 and TRBJ2-1, with 8 bases aligning to TRBD1. V trimming: 2 bases; J trimming: 6 bases; junction bases outside the gene matches: 6. Germline lookup yields CDR1 DFQATT and CDR2 SNEGSKA (reference sequence). The CDR3 covers 14 residues. The CDR3 sequence is CSARSPGQGNEQFF. In DNA, the CDR3 is TGCAGTGCTAGATCCCCCGGACAGGGCAATGAGCAGTTCTTC.

The genes are TRBV6-6 and TRBJ1-1; no definite D call. The CDR3 is made up of 11 amino acids. Germline CDR1 and CDR2: MNHNY and SVGAGI (reference sequence). V dropped 11 bases and J dropped 4 bases, with 11 bases sitting between them. The CDR3 region has the DNA TGTGCCGGACGTTGGGGCACTGAAGCTTTCTTT. It translates to CAGRWGTEAFF.

This clonotype has ten or more counts. The chain combines TRBV27 with TRBJ2-2, with D uncertain. The V gene's germline CDR1 is MNHEY and CDR2 SMNVEV (reference sequence). V dropped 5 bases and J dropped 4 bases, with 8 bases sitting between them. This CDR3 region has 13 residues. The CDR3 spells CASSPIRTGELFF. CDR3 coding DNA: TGTGCCAGCAGTCCCATACGCACCGGGGAGCTGTTTTTT.

The chain couples TRBV20-1 to TRBJ2-1; 8 bases fit TRBD2. With V trimmed by 0 bases and J by 6 bases, 4 bases remained unmatched. The germline V gene has CDR1 DFQATT and CDR2 SNEGSKA (reference sequence). The length of the CDR3 is 14 residues. CDR3 region: CSARDPLAVNEQFF. Written as DNA, the CDR3 is TGCAGTGCTAGAGATCCACTAGCGGTCAATGAGCAGTTCTTC.

There are many counts of this clonotype. CDR3 sequence reads: CSAQTGYNQPQHF. The CDR3 nucleotides read TGCAGTGCCCAGACGGGGTACAATCAGCCCCAGCATTTT. The chain has TRBV20-1 and TRBJ1-5; D uncertain. Deletions cut 6 bases from V and 3 bases from J, with 12 bases between. This CDR3 has 13 residues. Germline values: CDR1 DFQATT, CDR2 SNEGSKA (reference sequence).

There are a few counts of this clonotype. V and J are TRBV9 and TRBJ2-3; 8 bases are a match to TRBD2. CDR1 SGDLS and CDR2 YYNGEE come from the germline V gene. The V and J ends lost 0 bases and 4 bases, in that order; junction bases with no gene match: 7. The CDR3 contains 16 residues. CDR3 amino acids: CASSVDSPGGADTQYF. CDR3 in DNA: TGTGCCAGCAGCGTAGATTCCCCGGGAGGGGCAGATACGCAGTATTTT.

This clonotype has more than one count but fewer than ten. V usage is TRBV20-1 and J usage is TRBJ2-1; 7 bases are a match to TRBD2. Germline values: CDR1 DFQATT, CDR2 SNEGSKA (reference sequence). After removal of 5 bases from V and 0 bases from J, the junction contained 19 bases not matched to a gene. This CDR3 has 19 residues. Here the CDR3 DNA reads TGCAGTGCTGGGGGGGTGTCGAAGAGCGGGGATAGCTCCTACAATGAGCAGTTCTTC. Translation: CSAGGVSKSGDSSYNEQFF.

The genes are TRBV7-2 and TRBJ1-1, with D possibly being TRBD1 (5 bases). CDR1 and CDR2 (germline): SGHTA, FQGNSA. CDR3 length: 14 amino acids. The V gene lost 1 base and the J gene lost 6 bases, with 12 bases spanning the gap. The CDR3 loop is CASSLDKGRAEAFF. The DNA of the CDR3 is TGTGCCAGCAGCTTAGATAAGGGGAGGGCTGAAGCTTTCTTT. Supplemented by reference TRBV7-2 and TRBJ1-1, the full variable domain reads GAGVSQSPSNKVTEKGKDVELRCDPISGHTALYWYRQSLGQGLEFLIYFQGNSAPDKSGLPSDRFSAERTGGSVSTLTIQRTQQEDSAVYLCASSLDKGRAEAFFGQGTRLTVV.

The chain joins TRBV20-1 to TRBJ2-1, with D possibly matching TRBD1 (6 bases). V lost 0 bases and J lost 4, with 16 bases in between. CDR3 size: 16 residues. CDR1 is DFQATT and CDR2 is SNEGSKA in the germline V gene (reference sequence). CDR3 region: CSARDSMGQNYNEQFF. The CDR3 DNA sequence: TGCAGTGCTAGAGATTCTATGGGACAAAATTACAATGAGCAGTTCTTC.

There are many counts of this clonotype. This chain joins TRBV4-3 and TRBJ2-1; no clear D. The CDR3 contains 15 residues. Germline V gives CDR1 LGHNA, CDR2 YSLEER. Trimming removed 0 bases from V and 4 bases from J, with 10 bases in between. CDR3 amino acids: CASSQDWTEYNEQFF. CDR3 DNA sequence: TGCGCCAGCAGCCAAGATTGGACCGAGTACAATGAGCAGTTCTTC.

Concerning this clonotype itself: A read error may account for a junction end that differs from germline. The chain has TRBV15 and TRBJ1-4; D perhaps matches TRBD1 (6 bases). The CDR3 covers 12 residues. Germline V gene lookup returns CDR1 LNHNV and CDR2 YYDKDF (reference sequence). This CDR3 is CATSRDLDRTSF. CDR3 sequence (DNA): TGTGCCACCAGCAGAGATTTAGACAGGACCAGCTTT.

This clonotype was picked up a small number of times. The V call is TRBV18, the J call TRBJ2-6; TRBD1 aligns across 7 bases. This CDR3 region has 17 residues. The germline V gene has CDR1 KGHSH and CDR2 LQKENI. J was trimmed by 0 bases and V by 3 bases; bases with no gene match: 5. CDR3 region: CASSPRDRFSGANVLTF. The DNA for the CDR3 is TGTGCCAGCTCACCTCGGGACAGATTCTCTGGGGCCAACGTCCTGACTTTC.

This clonotype was observed many times. The chain is built from TRBV29-1 and TRBJ2-1; 7 bases fit TRBD1. Unmatched junction bases numbered 8, after V lost 1 base and J lost 5 bases. CDR1 is SQVTM and CDR2 is ANQGSEA in the germline V gene. The CDR3 consists of 15 residues. This CDR3 is CSVEGSWDSDNEQFF. CDR3 bases: TGCAGCGTTGAAGGATCTTGGGACAGCGACAATGAGCAGTTCTTC.